This TCR beta chain was recorded in a study of vaccination effects on CD4 cells after COVID-19. Study-wide background: Each participant was administered two doses of either the BNT162b2 or the mRNA-1273 vaccine.

Prior to sequencing, the ViraFEST assay stimulated PBMC with viral peptide pools, which expanded the antigen-specific CD4+ T cells. Once cultured for 10 to 11 days, the cells underwent separation to obtain CD4+ T cells. In the vaccine recipients, nucleocapsid antibodies were negative and there was no prior SARS-CoV-2 infection. Both day 3 and day 7 saw half the medium replaced with IL-2 medium. The CDR3 totals 17 residues. Germline V gene sequence: CDR1 LGHNA, CDR2 YSLEER. Losses at the gene ends were 1 base for V and 6 bases for J; bases not matched to a gene: 8. Sequencing was performed with immunoSEQ multiplex PCR; in TCRdb, only in-frame clones are kept and a portion is missing. The table lists about 68,000 clones, about 80% of them singletons. Remarks on this clone: The antigen remains undetermined.

This TCR derives from a human donor who received a COVID-19 vaccine. The material was CD4+ T cells from PBMCs cultured with SARS-CoV-2 spike peptides, obtained before COVID-19 vaccination. The rearrangement links TRBV4-3 to TRBJ2-3; 12 bases fit TRBD2. This CDR3 reads CASSQATGLAGRDTQYF. In DNA form, the CDR3 reads TGCGCCAGCAGCCAAGCAACCGGACTAGCGGGGAGGGATACGCAGTATTTT.